Presented here are 19 T cell receptor beta chains from one specimen sequenced in a study of human thymus T cells. Only in-frame clones appear in the TCRdb table, and some are missing; sequencing was by immunoSEQ multiplex PCR. The profile shows about 130,000 clones, around 95% of them singletons. Corrective cardiac surgery supplied the resected thymus tissue. The source material was thymus tissue. Every receptor here comes from a boy under two years old with a congenital heart defect but otherwise immunologically healthy.

V usage is TRBV19 and J usage is TRBJ1-2; 7 bases map to TRBD1. CDR3 length: 17 residues. Looked up from germline, CDR1 is LNHDA and CDR2 is SQIVND (reference sequence). V lost 3 bases to trimming and J lost 2 bases; unmatched junction nucleotides: 12. In DNA form, the CDR3 reads TGTGCCAGTAGTATCGCCCCCCCGGGACAGCCCAACTATGGCTACACCTTC. Protein: CASSIAPPGQPNYGYTF.

This clone appeared a single time. The rearrangement links TRBV30 to TRBJ1-1; no definite D call. The CDR3 is 16 amino acids. V lost 0 bases and J 0 bases, leaving 14 bases between the germline ends. Per the germline V gene, CDR1 is GTSNPN and CDR2 is SVGIG (reference sequence). CDR3 coding DNA: TGTGCCTGGAGTGTAATAGTTGGGCTGCTGAACACTGAAGCTTTCTTT. Translated: CAWSVIVGLLNTEAFF.

The chain links TRBV29-1 to TRBJ1-1; tentatively, D is TRBD1 (5 bases). CDR3 length equals 13 residues. In germline, CDR1 is SQVTM, CDR2 ANQGSEA. Trimming took 5 bases from V and 1 from J, leaving 11 bases between them. The CDR3 spells CSVRGRANTEAFF. Here the CDR3 DNA reads TGCAGCGTTCGGGGACGGGCGAACACTGAAGCTTTCTTT.

This rearrangement joins TRBV4-2 to TRBJ2-5; TRBD2 aligns across 13 bases. This CDR3 spans 18 amino acids. With 4 bases clipped from V and 2 bases from J, the junction kept 10 bases outside the gene matches. CDR1 is LGHNA, CDR2 YNFKEQ, per germline. In nucleotides, the CDR3 is TGTGCCAGCAGCCCCAAGTGGGGGACTAGCGGGGCACAAGAGACCCAGTACTTC. Translated: CASSPKWGTSGAQETQYF.

The rearrangement joins TRBV14 to TRBJ2-7; 7 bases align to TRBD1. The CDR3 spans 15 residues. Unmatched junction bases numbered 2, after V lost 0 bases and J lost 0 bases. Germline V gene data show CDR1 as SGHDN and CDR2 as FVKESK. In nucleotides, the CDR3 is TGTGCCAGCAGCCAAGATGGGGACAGCTCCTACGAGCAGTACTTC. This sequence encodes CASSQDGDSSYEQYF.

Written as DNA, the CDR3 is TGTGCCAGCAGTTTTTCATGGCAGGACCAAGAGACCCAGTACTTC. Translated: CASSFSWQDQETQYF. This chain uses TRBV27 with TRBJ2-5, with D uncertain. CDR1 MNHEY and CDR2 SMNVEV come from the germline V gene (reference sequence). V lost 3 bases and J lost 0, with 11 bases in between. The CDR3 is 15 residues long.

The chain links TRBV5-6 to TRBJ1-2; D unclear. The V gene's germline CDR1 is SGHDT and CDR2 YYEEEE. Trimming shortened V by 7 bases and J by 2 bases, and 15 bases separated the two germline ends. This CDR3 spans 14 amino acids. The CDR3: CASAEPGLNYGYTF. CDR3 in DNA: TGTGCCAGCGCAGAACCGGGGTTGAACTATGGCTACACCTTC.

The chain is built from TRBV28 and TRBJ2-4, with TRBD1 matching over 8 bases. Germline-derived CDR1 and CDR2 are MDHEN and SYDVKM. V shed 5 bases and J 2 bases; nucleotides not matched to a gene: 5. The CDR3 totals 15 residues. For the CDR3, the DNA is TGTGCCAGCAGTCAGACAGGGGAGACCAAAAACATTCAGTACTTC. Encoded protein: CASSQTGETKNIQYF.

The rearrangement joins TRBV11-2 to TRBJ2-5, with 11 bases matching TRBD1. The CDR3 covers 15 residues. Germline assignment: CDR1 SGHAT and CDR2 FQNNGV. The trim removed 5 bases at V and 5 bases at J, leaving 7 bases unmatched. CDR3 amino acids: CASSPGQGEIETQYF. CDR3 nucleotide sequence: TGTGCCAGCAGCCCGGGACAGGGGGAGATCGAGACCCAGTACTTC.

In this sample, this clone turned up a few times. The chain joins TRBV12-5 to TRBJ1-2; D is ambiguous. Between the trimmed V and J ends, which lost 1 base and 2 bases, there was a span of 14 bases. Germline CDR1 and CDR2: LGHNT and FRNRAP. This CDR3 is built from 16 residues. CDR3 amino acids: CASGLGSIDGNYGYTF. CDR3 nucleotides: TGTGCTAGTGGTTTGGGATCTATCGACGGAAACTATGGCTACACCTTC.

This chain joins TRBV11-2 and TRBJ2-2; 12 nucleotides line up with TRBD2. The CDR3 covers 15 residues. Trimming removed 5 bases from V and 6 bases from J; junction bases left unmatched: 4. CDR1 is SGHAT and CDR2 is FQNNGV in the germline V gene. The CDR3 sequence: CASSLRLAGAGELFF. CDR3 bases: TGTGCCAGCAGCCTTAGACTAGCGGGGGCCGGGGAGCTGTTTTTT.

The V gene is TRBV14, the J gene TRBJ2-4; no definite D call. Germline CDR1 reads SGHDN; CDR2 reads FVKESK. Deletions cut 4 bases from V and 3 bases from J, with 16 bases between. CDR3 length: 16 residues. The CDR3 nucleotides read TGTGCCAGCAGCCCCCAGCCCCAAGTTGGCAAAAACATTCAGTACTTC. This encodes CASSPQPQVGKNIQYF.

The J gene is TRBJ2-4, the V gene TRBV27; possible D gene TRBD1, 6 bases. The CDR3 contains 15 residues. CDR1 MNHEY and CDR2 SMNVEV come from the germline V gene (reference sequence). Trimming left V 5 bases short and J 0 bases short, with 11 bases between. The DNA of the CDR3 is TGTGCCAGCAGTCTAAGACAGGCAGCCAAAAACATTCAGTACTTC. Translated: CASSLRQAAKNIQYF.

The CDR3 DNA follows: TGTGCCAGCAGCCCCGGGGTCGGGTACATATATTTT. This encodes CASSPGVGYIYF. The chain is built from TRBV7-2 and TRBJ1-3; D is undetermined. The CDR3 covers 12 residues. V lost 5 bases and J lost 12, with 14 bases in between. The V gene's germline CDR1 is SGHTA and CDR2 FQGNSA.

V gene TRBV28 combines with J gene TRBJ2-2; TRBD2 is a possible D gene (6 bases). The V gene lost 4 bases and the J gene lost 2 bases, with 14 bases spanning the gap. There are 16 residues in the CDR3. CDR1 is MDHEN, CDR2 SYDVKM, per germline. In nucleotides, the CDR3 is TGTGCCAGCAGTTCTGCCGGGGGAAATAACACCGGGGAGCTGTTTTTT. Translation: CASSSAGGNNTGELFF.

This chain connects TRBV10-1 to TRBJ2-3; the D gene is possibly TRBD1 (6 bases). Germline-derived CDR1 and CDR2 are WNHNN and SYGVQD (reference sequence). The CDR3 sequence is 15 residues long. V was pared by 1 base and J by 1 base, with 9 bases between. In DNA form, the CDR3 reads TGCGCCAGCAGTGAGTGGGCAGGGGGCACAGATACGCAGTATTTT. This gives the protein CASSEWAGGTDTQYF.

The chain carries TRBV5-1 and TRBJ2-1; the D call may be TRBD1 or TRBD2 (5 bases each). The CDR3 consists of 14 residues. Trimming removed 0 bases at V and 8 bases at J, with 12 bases between. CDR1 and CDR2 (germline): SGHRS, YFSETQ. CDR3 coding DNA: TGCGCCAGCAGCTTGGCCCGTCGGGGACATGAGCAGTTCTTC. This gives the protein CASSLARRGHEQFF.

This chain uses TRBV7-2 with TRBJ2-1; 9 bases match TRBD2. The CDR3 spans 18 residues. Trimming took 1 base from V and 2 from J; bases not matched to a gene: 9. CDR1 is SGHTA, CDR2 FQGNSA, per germline. Written as DNA, the CDR3 is TGTGCCAGCAGCTTAGGGGGAGCGGGGGGCCGACCCTACAATGAGCAGTTCTTC. Its protein is CASSLGGAGGRPYNEQFF.

The J gene is TRBJ1-1, the V gene TRBV27, with D hard to call. Germline lookup yields CDR1 MNHEY and CDR2 SMNVEV (reference sequence). The CDR3 is 12 residues long. V lost 4 bases and J lost 3, with 6 bases in between. The CDR3 sequence is CASSSKDTEAFF. In nucleotides, the CDR3 is TGTGCCAGCAGTTCGAAGGACACTGAAGCTTTCTTT.